Sequencing of this T cell receptor beta chain was carried out in a study of T cell repertoires in cytomegalovirus infection. TCRdb reprocessed the reads via MiXCR and lists one record per CDR3 protein. The sample shows under 300,000 distinct CDR3 sequences, around 15% of them seen only once. This clonotype was seen at least ten times. This CDR3 has 15 residues. Germline assignment: CDR1 SGHVS and CDR2 FNYEAQ. Trimming removed 4 bases from V and 6 bases from J, with 16 bases in between. The clonotype was recovered from a human donor in good health (CMV status not recorded). Some clones in this sample may be carry-over from other donors' samples. Sequenced input: CD8+ T cells from PBMCs. The chain combines TRBV7-6 with TRBJ2-1, with a tentative D call TRBD2 (6 bases). For the CDR3, the DNA is TGTGCCAGCAGCTCAGTGGGGTACGGGAGCAATGAGCAGTTCTTC. Translation gives CASSSVGYGSNEQFF.